Below, 32 T cell receptor beta chains from the same sample are listed, as sequenced in a study of cytomegalovirus exposure and HLA in healthy donors. It was with 60 Vbeta and 13 Jbeta primers that the PCR ran. The protocol was immunoSEQ multiplex PCR, while the TCRdb copy is restricted to in-frame clones and leaves out a portion. The sample carries about 190,000 clones, 85% to 90% recorded once. The sequenced sample was PBMCs. These receptors were obtained from a woman aged 18 to 35 in good health and CMV-seronegative.

This clone has just one count. The rearrangement joins TRBV4-3 to TRBJ1-2; 10 bases line up with TRBD1. V gave up 5 bases and J gave up 6 bases; unmatched junction bases: 12. The CDR3 totals 16 residues. CDR1 is LGHNA and CDR2 is YSLEER in the germline V gene. CDR3 protein: CASSKFPGQGMDGYTF. The CDR3 nucleotides are TGCGCCAGCAGCAAGTTCCCGGGACAGGGGATGGATGGCTACACCTTC.

The chain recombines TRBV2 with TRBJ2-7; no reliable D call. Germline V gene sequence: CDR1 SNHLY, CDR2 FYNNEI. The CDR3 is 11 residues long. V was cut by 5 bases and J by 4 bases, with 6 bases left in between. In nucleotides, the CDR3 is TGTGCCAGCAGTTTCGTATACGAGCAGTACTTC. This gives the protein CASSFVYEQYF.

This sequence joins TRBV5-1 and TRBJ2-1, with 10 bases aligning to TRBD2. Unmatched junction bases numbered 11, after V lost 3 bases and J lost 8 bases. Germline assignment: CDR1 SGHRS and CDR2 YFSETQ. The CDR3 runs to 16 residues. The CDR3 is CASSSDSGRARYEQFF. The CDR3 nucleotides read TGCGCCAGCAGCTCGGACAGCGGGAGGGCCCGGTATGAGCAGTTCTTC.

The chain combines TRBV27 with TRBJ2-7, with 8 positions matching TRBD1. The trim removed 5 bases at V and 3 bases at J, leaving 6 bases unmatched. Germline V gene lookup returns CDR1 MNHEY and CDR2 SMNVEV (reference sequence). The CDR3 loop spans 14 amino acids. CDR3 DNA sequence: TGTGCCAGCAGTCTACGGACAGGGAACTACGAGCAGTACTTC. It translates to CASSLRTGNYEQYF.

This chain uses TRBV19 with TRBJ1-3; 7 bases match TRBD1. The junction had 8 bases not matched to a gene; V was cut back by 11 bases and J by 4 bases. There are 13 residues in the CDR3. The V gene's germline CDR1 is LNHDA and CDR2 SQIVND (reference sequence). The CDR3 bases are TGTGCCTCCAGACCAGGGGGAGGAAACACCATATATTTT. It specifies CASRPGGGNTIYF.

The chain recombines TRBV29-1 with TRBJ2-3; TRBD2 is a possible D gene (5 bases). Germline assignment: CDR1 SQVTM and CDR2 ANQGSEA. The CDR3 is 14 amino acids. V was pared by 0 bases and J by 8 bases, with 15 bases between. CDR3 sequence: CSVEDGEGDGTQYF. The DNA for the CDR3 is TGCAGCGTTGAAGATGGAGAGGGCGACGGTACGCAGTATTTT.

The chain uses TRBV19 and TRBJ2-1; TRBD2 matches 7 bases. Trimming at V came to 7 bases and at J to 10 bases, leaving 13 bases not matched to a gene. Germline V gene data show CDR1 as LNHDA and CDR2 as SQIVND (reference sequence). The CDR3 is 14 residues long. The CDR3 DNA sequence: TGTGCCAGTACGGTGGGCGGGAGTCGGGAGGAGCAGTTCTTC. Protein sequence: CASTVGGSREEQFF.

This sequence joins TRBV6-1 and TRBJ1-2; 7 bases agree with TRBD1. The CDR3 totals 13 residues. The germline V gene encodes CDR1 MNHNS and CDR2 SASEGT. The trim removed 5 bases at V and 4 bases at J, leaving 4 bases unmatched. CDR3 loop: CASSPGDSYGYTF. The CDR3 DNA reads as TGTGCCAGCAGTCCTGGGGACAGCTATGGCTACACCTTC.

The genes are TRBV2 and TRBJ2-1; 9 bases fit TRBD1. After removal of 5 bases from V and 14 bases from J, the junction contained 7 bases not matched to a gene. This CDR3 is 12 amino acids long. CDR1 and CDR2 (germline): SNHLY, FYNNEI. Here the CDR3 DNA reads TGTGCCAGCAGTCGGGGACAGGGCGGGGAGTTCTTC. This sequence encodes CASSRGQGGEFF.

V usage is TRBV18 and J usage is TRBJ2-1, with D possibly matching TRBD2 (5 bases). The V gene lost 5 bases and the J gene lost 8 bases, with 10 bases spanning the gap. CDR3 length equals 12 residues. Germline CDR1 KGHSH, CDR2 LQKENI. The CDR3 DNA is TGTGCCAGCTCAATAGAGGGCTATGAGCAGTTCTTC. Protein product: CASSIEGYEQFF.

The chain couples TRBV6-4 to TRBJ2-1, with D possibly being TRBD2 (5 bases). V dropped 4 bases and J dropped 0 bases, with 10 bases sitting between them. CDR1 and CDR2 from the germline V gene are MRHNA and SNTAGT. This CDR3 contains 15 residues. CDR3 sequence reads: CASSVRAASYNEQFF. The CDR3 DNA reads as TGTGCCAGCAGTGTTAGAGCGGCCTCCTACAATGAGCAGTTCTTC.

The genes are TRBV5-1 and TRBJ1-4; D possibly corresponds to TRBD1 (5 bases). V lost 4 bases to trimming and J lost 3 bases, with 10 bases between them. The germline CDR1 and CDR2 sequences are SGHRS and YFSETQ. CDR3 length equals 14 residues. The CDR3 protein is CASSVGAANEKLFF. The CDR3 coding sequence is TGCGCCAGCAGCGTAGGGGCCGCTAATGAAAAACTGTTTTTT.

The gene calls are TRBV7-9 and TRBJ2-1; D may be TRBD1 (5 bases). The CDR3 runs to 13 residues. In germline, CDR1 is SEHNR, CDR2 FQNEAQ (reference sequence). V lost 3 bases, J lost 5 bases, and 8 bases lay in between. CDR3: CASSFVGDNEQFF. CDR3 nucleotides: TGTGCCAGCAGCTTTGTAGGGGACAATGAGCAGTTCTTC.

The chain is built from TRBV5-1 and TRBJ2-7, with D possibly being TRBD2 (6 bases). The CDR3 covers 14 residues. Deletions cut 4 bases from V and 2 bases from J, with 13 bases between. Germline CDR1 SGHRS, CDR2 YFSETQ. The CDR3: CASSQTSHTYEQYF. In DNA form, the CDR3 reads TGCGCCAGCAGCCAGACTAGTCACACCTACGAGCAGTACTTC. Based on the CDR3 plus reference TRBV5-1 and TRBJ2-7, the full variable domain is KAGVTQTPRYLIKTRGQQVTLSCSPISGHRSVSWYQQTPGQGLQFLFEYFSETQRNKGNFPGRFSGRQFSNSRSEMNVSTLELGDSALYLCASSQTSHTYEQYFGPGTRLTVT.

The chain couples TRBV14 to TRBJ2-7; 12 positions match TRBD2. From germline, CDR1 is SGHDN and CDR2 FVKESK. The CDR3 consists of 15 residues. V gave up 5 bases and J gave up 7 bases; unmatched junction bases: 9. The CDR3 DNA is TGTGCCAGCAGCGATTGGACTAGCGGGATGAGGGAGCAGTACTTC. Its protein product is CASSDWTSGMREQYF.

This clone was seen only once. The rearrangement joins TRBV7-9 to TRBJ2-3; D is perhaps TRBD1 (5 bases). The CDR3 runs to 15 residues. V lost 6 bases and J lost 0, with 13 bases in between. Per the germline V gene, CDR1 is SEHNR and CDR2 is FQNEAQ (reference sequence). The CDR3 DNA reads TGTGCCAGCAGACCTTCGGCAGGGAGCACAGATACGCAGTATTTT. It is translated as CASRPSAGSTDTQYF.

The rearrangement joins TRBV10-2 to TRBJ2-5; 9 positions agree with TRBD2. Germline CDR1 reads WSHSY; CDR2 reads SAAADI. With V trimmed by 6 bases and J by 1 base, 0 bases remained unmatched. This CDR3 spans 13 amino acids. Here the CDR3 reads CASRRGGQETQYF. In nucleotides, the CDR3 is TGCGCCAGCAGGCGGGGGGGCCAAGAGACCCAGTACTTC.

This clone was seen once. J is TRBJ2-2 and V is TRBV19, with 8 bases that match TRBD1. The CDR3 is 15 residues long. V dropped 1 base and J dropped 8; count of bases not matched to a gene: 6. Germline lookup yields CDR1 LNHDA and CDR2 SQIVND (reference sequence). CDR3 in amino acids: CASSIAWTGLGELFF. The CDR3 bases are TGTGCCAGTAGTATAGCTTGGACAGGGTTGGGGGAGCTGTTTTTT.

Note on this clone: Germline is not matched at one junction end, which may reflect a read error. V usage is TRBV10-2 and J usage is TRBJ1-2, with D uncertain. The CDR3 loop spans 11 amino acids. Germline V gene lookup returns CDR1 WSHSY and CDR2 SAAADI. In DNA form, the CDR3 reads TGCGCCAGCAGTGATTCTAATTCGTTCGCCTTC. It specifies CASSDSNSFAF.

The gene calls are TRBV28 and TRBJ1-2; D is possibly TRBD1 (6 bases). V was clipped by 4 bases and J by 5 bases, with 11 bases between them. Germline lookup yields CDR1 MDHEN and CDR2 SYDVKM. The CDR3 extends over 13 amino acids. The CDR3, as DNA: TGTGCCAGCAGTTCCGGGACAAATTATGGCTACACCTTC. Its protein is CASSSGTNYGYTF.

Only one count was recorded for this clone. The J gene is TRBJ1-1, the V gene TRBV30; the match to TRBD1 covers 10 bases. Trimming took 2 bases from V and 3 from J; bases not matched to a gene: 3. There are 14 residues in the CDR3. Germline lookup yields CDR1 GTSNPN and CDR2 SVGIG (reference sequence). The CDR3 is CAWSSGQGDTEAFF. In DNA form, the CDR3 reads TGTGCCTGGAGTAGTGGACAGGGGGACACTGAAGCTTTCTTT. Complete variable domain (other parts from reference TRBV30 and TRBJ1-1): SQTIHQWPATLVQPVGSPLSLECTVEGTSNPNLYWYRQAAGRGLQLLFYSVGIGQISSEVPQNLSASRPQDRQFILSSKKLLLSDSGFYLCAWSSGQGDTEAFFGQGTRLTVV.

This clone was recorded many times. The rearrangement joins TRBV6-4 to TRBJ2-2, with 11 bases lining up with TRBD2. Trimming cost V 5 bases and J 6 bases; bases outside gene matches: 5. This CDR3 is 15 amino acids long. The germline V gene encodes CDR1 MRHNA and CDR2 SNTAGT. The CDR3 DNA follows: TGTGCCAGCAGTCCTAGCGGGGGGACGTCCGGGGAGCTGTTTTTT. It specifies CASSPSGGTSGELFF.

Notes on this clone: This CDR3 is also generated by other DNA sequences in the sample. The V call is TRBV5-1, the J call TRBJ2-3; 7 bases align to TRBD2. Germline CDR1 is SGHRS and CDR2 is YFSETQ. The CDR3 runs to 14 residues. V lost 4 bases to trimming and J lost 1 base; unmatched junction nucleotides: 3. CDR3 in DNA: TGCGCCAGCAGCCTGCTAGCGGGCACAGATACGCAGTATTTT. It is translated as CASSLLAGTDTQYF.

The chain links TRBV5-1 to TRBJ1-1; D ambiguous. CDR1 and CDR2 from the germline V gene are SGHRS and YFSETQ. V gave up 7 bases and J gave up 0 bases, with 13 bases separating them. This CDR3 comprises 14 residues. The CDR3 DNA reads as TGCGCCAGCCAGCTGATGGACTTGAACACTGAAGCTTTCTTT. Its translation is CASQLMDLNTEAFF.

This chain uses TRBV5-1 with TRBJ2-3, with 13 bases aligning to TRBD2. Germline V lookup: CDR1 SGHRS, CDR2 YFSETQ. J gave up 2 bases and V 4 bases, and 4 bases lay outside the gene matches. This CDR3 has 16 residues. The CDR3 spells CASSPGLAGSTDTQYF. The CDR3 bases are TGCGCCAGCAGCCCGGGACTAGCGGGGTCCACAGATACGCAGTATTTT. Filled out from reference TRBV5-1 and TRBJ2-3, the complete variable domain reads KAGVTQTPRYLIKTRGQQVTLSCSPISGHRSVSWYQQTPGQGLQFLFEYFSETQRNKGNFPGRFSGRQFSNSRSEMNVSTLELGDSALYLCASSPGLAGSTDTQYFGPGTRLTVL.

The gene calls are TRBV27 and TRBJ1-5, with D possibly matching TRBD1 (6 bases). CDR3 length: 17 amino acids. Germline V gene data show CDR1 as MNHEY and CDR2 as SMNVEV (reference sequence). The V end was cut by 8 bases, the J end by 3 bases, with 23 bases between. CDR3 region: CASSIRGGARNNQPQHF. The CDR3 DNA reads as TGTGCCAGCTCCATCCGGGGGGGGGCGCGTAACAATCAGCCCCAGCATTTT.

J is TRBJ2-5 and V is TRBV7-2; TRBD2 aligns across 9 bases. J lost 1 base, V lost 0 bases, and 3 bases had no gene match. The CDR3 sequence is 16 residues long. Germline lookup yields CDR1 SGHTA and CDR2 FQGNSA. This CDR3 is CASSLARSGGQETQYF. The CDR3 coding sequence is TGTGCCAGCAGCTTAGCTCGTAGCGGGGGCCAAGAGACCCAGTACTTC. Using reference TRBV7-2 and TRBJ2-5 for the parts outside the CDR3, the full variable domain is GAGVSQSPSNKVTEKGKDVELRCDPISGHTALYWYRQSLGQGLEFLIYFQGNSAPDKSGLPSDRFSAERTGGSVSTLTIQRTQQEDSAVYLCASSLARSGGQETQYFGPGTRLLVL.

The rearrangement joins TRBV11-3 to TRBJ2-3; 15 bases agree with TRBD2. Germline CDR1 and CDR2: SGHNT and YENEEA. This CDR3 spans 20 amino acids. V trimming: 2 bases; J trimming: 0 bases; junction bases outside the gene matches: 9. The CDR3, as DNA: TGTGCCAGCAGCTTATCCCACAAAGGGACTAGCGGGGGGAGCACAGATACGCAGTATTTT. This translates into CASSLSHKGTSGGSTDTQYF.

This chain connects TRBV4-2 to TRBJ2-5; 8 nucleotides agree with TRBD2. From germline, CDR1 is LGHNA and CDR2 YNFKEQ. This CDR3 contains 17 residues. Trimming cost V 0 bases and J 3 bases; bases outside gene matches: 9. In DNA, the CDR3 is TGTGCCAGCAGCCAAGAATCCGGGGGGGCCGGGGAAGAGACCCAGTACTTC. Amino acid sequence: CASSQESGGAGEETQYF.

J is TRBJ2-1 and V is TRBV7-9; 8 bases are shared with TRBD2. Losses at the gene ends were 5 bases for V and 1 base for J; bases not matched to a gene: 13. The CDR3 has 18 residues. Germline V gene data show CDR1 as SEHNR and CDR2 as FQNEAQ (reference sequence). CDR3: CASSHSHPGGKSYNEQFF. The CDR3 DNA follows: TGTGCCAGCAGCCACTCGCACCCGGGGGGGAAGTCCTACAATGAGCAGTTCTTC.

This chain joins TRBV19 and TRBJ1-4; no reliable D call. The ends were cut back, 5 bases at V and 4 bases at J, with 11 bases in the middle. Germline loops: CDR1 LNHDA, CDR2 SQIVND (reference sequence). The CDR3 contains 14 residues. The CDR3 DNA sequence: TGTGCCAGTAGTCGCGGCAGTCGTAATGAAAAACTGTTTTTT. Its translation is CASSRGSRNEKLFF. Looking up the rest from reference TRBV19 and TRBJ1-4 gives the full variable domain: DGGITQSPKYLFRKEGQNVTLSCEQNLNHDAMYWYRQDPGQGLRLIYYSQIVNDFQKGDIAEGYSVSREKKESFPLTVTSAQKNPTAFYLCASSRGSRNEKLFFGSGTQLSVL.

This chain joins TRBV11-1 and TRBJ2-7; 7 nucleotides agree with TRBD2. Germline V CDR1 and CDR2: SGHAT, FQDESV (reference sequence). The trim removed 1 base at V and 7 bases at J, leaving 1 base unmatched. This CDR3 region has 12 residues. The CDR3 coding sequence is TGTGCCAGCAGCTTAGGAGCGGGGGAGCAGTACTTC. Translated: CASSLGAGEQYF. Full variable domain (missing parts from reference TRBV11-1 and TRBJ2-7): EAEVAQSPRYKITEKSQAVAFWCDPISGHATLYWYRQILGQGPELLVQFQDESVVDDSQLPKDRFSAERLKGVDSTLKIQPAELGDSAMYLCASSLGAGEQYFGPGTRLTVT.